The 21 T cell receptor beta chains reported below all come from one sample, sequenced in a study of cytomegalovirus exposure and HLA in healthy donors. Both 60 Vbeta primers and 13 Jbeta primers went into the PCR. Generated by immunoSEQ multiplex PCR, the TCRdb table keeps only in-frame clones and is missing some. The table lists 150,000 to 200,000 clones, more than 60% of them singletons. The sequenced sample was PBMCs. These receptors all stem from a man between 35 and 55 years old in good health and CMV-seronegative.

J is TRBJ2-5 and V is TRBV6-5; a possible D gene is TRBD2 (6 bases). The CDR3 has 15 residues. V was clipped by 0 bases and J by 4 bases, with 12 bases between them. CDR1 and CDR2 (germline): MNHEY, SVGAGI. DNA of the CDR3: TGTGCCAGCAGTTACTCTGGGACTTTTGGAGAGACCCAGTACTTC. It is translated as CASSYSGTFGETQYF.

The CDR3, as DNA: TGCGCCAGCAGCCAAGTCGTGAACAGGGAGGGAAATACGCAGTATTTT. Translating it yields CASSQVVNREGNTQYF. The chain uses TRBV4-3 and TRBJ2-3; possibly TRBD2 for D (7 bases). The length of the CDR3 is 16 residues. V lost 1 base, J lost 7 bases, and 18 bases lay in between. Germline loops: CDR1 LGHNA, CDR2 YSLEER.

This clone was picked up a small number of times. CDR3 nucleotide sequence: TGTGCCAGCAGGGTTAGCGGGGCAACCTACGAGCAGTACTTC. It yields the protein CASRVSGATYEQYF. The rearrangement uses TRBV28 and TRBJ2-7, with 8 bases lining up with TRBD2. The CDR3 is made up of 14 amino acids. Trimming cost V 6 bases and J 2 bases; bases outside gene matches: 6. Germline V gene sequence: CDR1 MDHEN, CDR2 SYDVKM.

The genes are TRBV6-5 and TRBJ2-7, with a possible D match to TRBD1 (6 bases). This CDR3 is built from 12 residues. Germline V gene sequence: CDR1 MNHEY, CDR2 SVGAGI. V was cut by 6 bases and J by 3 bases, with 9 bases left in between. The CDR3 nucleotides read TGTGCCAGCAGCCAGGGACACTACGAGCAGTACTTC. It translates to CASSQGHYEQYF.

This clone was observed a handful of times. The genes are TRBV6-6 and TRBJ1-6, with D possibly TRBD1 on 5 matching bases. CDR3 length: 16 residues. V was clipped by 2 bases and J by 7 bases, with 15 bases between them. From germline, CDR1 is MNHNY and CDR2 SVGAGI (reference sequence). The CDR3 DNA sequence: TGTGCCAGCAGTTACACCGGCAGGGCATTCAATTCACCCCTCCACTTT. It is translated as CASSYTGRAFNSPLHF.

The V and J genes are TRBV9 and TRBJ1-5; tentatively, D is TRBD1 (6 bases). V was shortened by 4 bases and J by 0 bases, with 14 bases between the two germline ends. The length of the CDR3 is 16 residues. Germline CDR1 is SGDLS and CDR2 is YYNGEE. CDR3 DNA sequence: TGTGCCAGCAGCCCCGAGGGGGGGGGTAGCAATCAGCCCCAGCATTTT. As protein: CASSPEGGGSNQPQHF.

In its sample, this clone was seen once. The rearrangement links TRBV6-5 to TRBJ2-7; 7 nucleotides agree with TRBD1. Losses at the gene ends were 2 bases for V and 1 base for J; bases not matched to a gene: 5. This CDR3 is 15 amino acids long. Per the germline V gene, CDR1 is MNHEY and CDR2 is SVGAGI. CDR3 residues: CASSYQRQGSYEQYF. For the CDR3, the DNA is TGTGCCAGCAGTTACCAAAGACAGGGTTCCTACGAGCAGTACTTC.

V is TRBV11-2 and J is TRBJ1-2, with D possibly TRBD1 on 6 matching bases. This CDR3 comprises 14 residues. V was shortened by 5 bases and J by 8 bases, with 18 bases between the two germline ends. CDR1 is SGHAT and CDR2 is FQNNGV in the germline V gene. CDR3 nucleotides: TGTGCCAGCAGCCCATCCCCGGGGGGCGGGGGCTACACCTTC. Translation: CASSPSPGGGGYTF.

This chain links TRBV6-1 with TRBJ1-1; 8 bases agree with TRBD1. Germline V gene sequence: CDR1 MNHNS, CDR2 SASEGT. This CDR3 contains 15 residues. The V gene end was trimmed by 8 bases and the J gene end by 4 bases; junction bases not matched to a gene: 12. The CDR3 DNA reads TGTGCCAGCGTATTTTCGGACAGGGTGGTCACTGAAGCTTTCTTT. Translation: CASVFSDRVVTEAFF.

V gene TRBV6-6 combines with J gene TRBJ1-2; TRBD1 might be the D (5 bases). V was cut by 0 bases and J by 8 bases, with 7 bases left in between. This CDR3 has 12 residues. From germline, CDR1 is MNHNY and CDR2 SVGAGI (reference sequence). For the CDR3, the DNA is TGTGCCAGCAGTTACTCACAGGACGGCTACACCTTC. Translated, it gives CASSYSQDGYTF.

A few counts support this clone. The rearrangement links TRBV30 to TRBJ2-2, with 11 bases aligning to TRBD2. The junction had 13 bases not matched to a gene; V was cut back by 4 bases and J by 6 bases. The CDR3 covers 17 residues. In germline, CDR1 is GTSNPN, CDR2 SVGIG (reference sequence). This chain's CDR3 is CAWIYSGGVPQAGELFF. DNA for the CDR3: TGTGCCTGGATATATAGCGGGGGGGTCCCTCAGGCCGGGGAGCTGTTTTTT.

This clone was seen just once. The rearrangement joins TRBV2 to TRBJ2-2, with a weak D call TRBD1 (6 bases). This CDR3 contains 15 residues. The germline V gene has CDR1 SNHLY and CDR2 FYNNEI. The V end lost 5 bases, the J end lost 5 bases, and 15 bases lay between the germline ends. Here the CDR3 DNA reads TGTGCCAGCAGTCTGACAGGAAAAAGGACCGGGGAGCTGTTTTTT. As protein: CASSLTGKRTGELFF.

This chain links TRBV11-2 with TRBJ2-3; 10 bases are shared with TRBD1. The germline CDR1 and CDR2 sequences are SGHAT and FQNNGV. The V segment lost 5 bases and the J segment 2 bases; nucleotides outside the gene matches: 7. The CDR3 spans 16 residues. The chain's CDR3 is CASSRGTGAITDTQYF. In DNA form, the CDR3 reads TGTGCCAGCAGCCGGGGGACAGGGGCGATCACAGATACGCAGTATTTT. Full variable domain (missing parts from reference TRBV11-2 and TRBJ2-3): EAGVAQSPRYKIIEKRQSVAFWCNPISGHATLYWYQQILGQGPKLLIQFQNNGVVDDSQLPKDRFSAERLKGVDSTLKIQPAKLEDSAVYLCASSRGTGAITDTQYFGPGTRLTVL.

The CDR3 bases are TGTGCCAGCAGCTTCTTGACAACCTTTGGAAACACCATATATTTT. Encoded protein: CASSFLTTFGNTIYF. This chain uses TRBV7-9 with TRBJ1-3; D gene unclear. The V end was cut by 3 bases, the J end by 3 bases, with 12 bases between. CDR1 is SEHNR and CDR2 is FQNEAQ in the germline V gene (reference sequence). This CDR3 has 15 residues.

The V and J genes are TRBV28 and TRBJ1-6; 9 bases are a match to TRBD1. After removal of 5 bases from V and 9 bases from J, the junction contained 14 bases not matched to a gene. The CDR3 consists of 17 residues. Germline V lookup: CDR1 MDHEN, CDR2 SYDVKM. CDR3 DNA: TGTGCCAGCAGTACAATATCCCGAGGACAGGGGACTTCACCCCTCCACTTT. It is translated as CASSTISRGQGTSPLHF.

The rearrangement links TRBV2 to TRBJ2-3, with TRBD2 identical over 7 bases. Germline V lookup: CDR1 SNHLY, CDR2 FYNNEI. CDR3 length: 17 residues. After removal of 0 bases from V and 0 bases from J, the junction contained 6 bases not matched to a gene. The CDR3 sequence is CASSEAQPAGSTDTQYF. The CDR3 DNA reads as TGTGCCAGCAGTGAAGCGCAGCCAGCGGGGAGCACAGATACGCAGTATTTT.

The V gene is TRBV10-3, the J gene TRBJ1-2, with D tentatively TRBD1 (5 bases). Trimming stripped 11 bases from V and 6 bases from J, with 13 bases between. The CDR3 is made up of 11 amino acids. Germline lookup yields CDR1 ENHRY and CDR2 SYGVKD. Here the CDR3 DNA reads TGTGCCGTCCCGGGGGTCGATGGCTACACCTTC. Protein: CAVPGVDGYTF.

This clone has only one observation. The rearrangement joins TRBV6-5 to TRBJ2-5; 8 bases are a match to TRBD2. The V gene end was trimmed by 5 bases and the J gene end by 10 bases; junction bases not matched to a gene: 6. In germline, CDR1 is MNHEY, CDR2 SVGAGI. The CDR3 consists of 12 residues. In DNA form, the CDR3 reads TGTGCCAGCAGTATCCCCGGGGGGGACCAGTACTTC. Translated: CASSIPGGDQYF.

This clone has just one count. Within the sample, other DNA sequences also encode this same CDR3. The V gene is TRBV7-9, the J gene TRBJ2-7, with 8 positions matching TRBD1. Germline V lookup: CDR1 SEHNR, CDR2 FQNEAQ (reference sequence). This CDR3 is 14 amino acids long. Trimming took 5 bases from V and 2 from J; bases not matched to a gene: 5. For the CDR3, the DNA is TGTGCCAGCAGCCTAAGACAGGGGCCCTACGAGCAGTACTTC. Residues: CASSLRQGPYEQYF.

The chain is built from TRBV5-4 and TRBJ2-2; 9 bases are shared with TRBD1. The CDR3 is 15 amino acids. The J segment lost 2 bases and the V segment lost 5 bases, leaving 4 bases of the junction unmatched. Germline V CDR1 and CDR2: SGHNT, YYREEE (reference sequence). CDR3 residues: CASSAQGANTGELFF. DNA for the CDR3: TGTGCCAGCAGTGCACAGGGGGCCAACACCGGGGAGCTGTTTTTT.

The chain is built from TRBV9 and TRBJ2-1, with TRBD1 matching over 9 bases. The CDR3 is made up of 16 amino acids. Germline V CDR1 and CDR2: SGDLS, YYNGEE. The junction had 8 bases not matched to a gene; V was cut back by 0 bases and J by 7 bases. The CDR3 here is CASSVAGTGKVNEQFF. The CDR3 DNA reads as TGTGCCAGCAGCGTAGCAGGGACAGGGAAGGTAAATGAGCAGTTCTTC.